This T cell receptor (beta chain) originates from a study of blood T cell repertoires in COVID-19. At the level of the study: Acute and convalescent COVID-19 samples came from the United States, Italy and Spain. From T cells, B-cell-depleted T cells, or PBMCs came the material, which was cDNA or gDNA.

The germline CDR1 and CDR2 sequences are SQVTM and ANQGSEA. There are 13 residues in the CDR3. Per the authors' pipeline: Amplification from reference gene primers served as the basis for estimated nucleated cell counts. Sequencing used immunoSEQ multiplex PCR; TCRdb keeps in-frame clones, though not all of them. The V and J calls and clone size are taken from that table; D and trimming were inferred from the DNA. Among some 320,000 clones listed, around 87% were seen once. The sequenced material came from peripheral blood. The receptor was isolated from a woman between 50 and 59 years old who had recovered from COVID-19. The chain recombines TRBV29-1 with TRBJ1-2; the match to TRBD1 covers 8 bases. The CDR3 nucleotides read TGCAGGGCGACAGGGGCCCCTAACTATGGCTACACCTTC. Amino acid sequence: CRATGAPNYGYTF.